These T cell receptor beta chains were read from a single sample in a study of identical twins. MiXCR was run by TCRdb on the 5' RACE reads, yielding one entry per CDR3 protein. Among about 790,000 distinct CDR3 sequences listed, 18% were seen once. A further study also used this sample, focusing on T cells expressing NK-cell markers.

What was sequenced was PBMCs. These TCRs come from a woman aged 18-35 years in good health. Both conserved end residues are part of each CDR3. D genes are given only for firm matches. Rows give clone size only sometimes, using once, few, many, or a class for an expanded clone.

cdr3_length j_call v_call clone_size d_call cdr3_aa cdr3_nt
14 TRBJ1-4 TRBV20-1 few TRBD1 CSARDRQGVRKLFF TGCAGTGCTAGAGATCGACAGGGAGTGAGAAAACTGTTTTTT
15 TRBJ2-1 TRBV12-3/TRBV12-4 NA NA CASSFWSARRNEQFF TGTGCCAGCAGTTTTTGGTCTGCGAGACGGAATGAGCAGTTCTTC
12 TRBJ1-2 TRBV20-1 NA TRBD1 CSAPRQGGGYTF TGCAGTGCTCCTAGACAGGGGGGTGGCTACACCTTC
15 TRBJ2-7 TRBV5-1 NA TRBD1 CASSKPGQVTYEQYF TGCGCCAGCAGCAAACCGGGACAGGTGACCTACGAGCAGTACTTC
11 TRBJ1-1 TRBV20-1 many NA CSAPGNTEAFF TGCAGTGCCCCAGGGAACACTGAAGCTTTCTTT
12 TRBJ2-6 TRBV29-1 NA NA CSVVLEANVLTF TGCAGCGTAGTTTTAGAGGCCAACGTCCTGACTTTC
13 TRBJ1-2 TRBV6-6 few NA CASKRWAGYGYTF TGTGCCAGCAAGAGGTGGGCGGGCTATGGCTACACCTTC
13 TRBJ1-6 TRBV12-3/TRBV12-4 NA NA CASSLMGGSPLHF TGTGCCAGCAGTTTAATGGGGGGGTCACCCCTCCACTTT
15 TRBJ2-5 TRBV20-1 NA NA CSAPAGWPSQETQYF TGCAGTGCCCCCGCGGGCTGGCCATCCCAAGAGACCCAGTACTTC
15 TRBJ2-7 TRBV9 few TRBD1 CASSVLAGTGVEQYF TGTGCCAGCAGCGTACTGGCTGGGACAGGGGTCGAGCAGTACTTC
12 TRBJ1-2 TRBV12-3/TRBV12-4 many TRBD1 CASSLRQGRETF TGTGCCAGCAGTTTAAGACAGGGTCGGGAAACCTTC
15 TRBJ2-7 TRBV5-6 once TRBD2 CASSLIASGGAEQYF TGTGCCAGCAGCTTGATCGCTAGCGGGGGGGCCGAGCAGTACTTC
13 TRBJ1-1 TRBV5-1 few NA CASSLAMVAEAFF TGCGCCAGCAGCTTGGCGATGGTTGCTGAAGCTTTCTTT
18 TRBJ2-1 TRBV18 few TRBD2 CASSLKPGLAGGYNEQFF TGTGCCAGCTCACTGAAACCGGGACTAGCGGGAGGATACAATGAGCAGTTCTTC
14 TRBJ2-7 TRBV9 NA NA CASSLRQSEDEQYF TGTGCCAGCAGCCTCCGACAGTCAGAGGACGAGCAGTACTTC
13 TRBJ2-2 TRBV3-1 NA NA CASSGSSSGELFF TGTGCCAGCAGCGGTTCGAGTTCCGGGGAGCTGTTTTTT
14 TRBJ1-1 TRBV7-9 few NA CASSLAPLDTEAFF TGTGCCAGCAGCTTAGCCCCCCTGGACACTGAAGCTTTCTTT
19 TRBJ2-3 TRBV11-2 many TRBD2 CASSLVRERLAGGRDTQYF TGTGCCAGCAGCTTAGTGAGGGAGAGACTAGCGGGGGGCAGGGATACGCAGTATTTT
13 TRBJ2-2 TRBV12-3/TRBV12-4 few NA CASSFGAAGELFF TGTGCCAGCAGTTTTGGGGCAGCCGGGGAGCTGTTTTTT
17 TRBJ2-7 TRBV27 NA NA CASSLSLLTWSSYEQYF TGTGCCAGCAGTTTATCCCTATTGACTTGGAGCTCCTACGAGCAGTACTTC
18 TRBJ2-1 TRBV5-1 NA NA CASSPGGYRGGSYNEQFF TGCGCCAGCAGCCCCGGAGGATACCGAGGGGGTTCCTACAATGAGCAGTTCTTC
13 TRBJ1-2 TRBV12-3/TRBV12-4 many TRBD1 CASNTGQGNGYTF TGTGCCAGCAATACAGGACAGGGTAATGGCTACACCTTC
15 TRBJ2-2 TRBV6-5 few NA CASSYIGARTGELFF TGTGCCAGCAGTTACATAGGGGCTCGCACCGGGGAGCTGTTTTTT
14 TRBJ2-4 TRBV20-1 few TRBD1 CSARTPGQGNIQYF TGCAGTGCGAGGACCCCGGGACAGGGGAACATTCAGTACTTC
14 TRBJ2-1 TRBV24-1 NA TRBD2 CATSVGTTRNEQFF TGTGCCACCAGTGTTGGGACTACCCGCAATGAGCAGTTCTTC
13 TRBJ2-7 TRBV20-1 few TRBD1 CSAITGDSYEQYF TGCAGTGCTATAACAGGGGACTCCTACGAGCAGTACTTC
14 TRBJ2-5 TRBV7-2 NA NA CASSSRPAGETQYF TGTGCCAGCAGCTCTAGACCAGCAGGGGAGACCCAGTACTTC
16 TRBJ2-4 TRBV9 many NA CASSGEPGEAKNIQYF TGTGCCAGCAGCGGAGAGCCAGGAGAAGCCAAAAACATTCAGTACTTC